Listed below are T cell receptor beta chains from one sample, sequenced in a study of CD8+CD57+ T cells in acquired aplastic anemia. TCRdb re-analysed the reads in MiXCR, keeping a single row per CDR3 protein. The profile shows approximately 300,000 distinct CDR3 sequences, 56% of them singletons. Sequencing was carried out using sorted CD4+, CD8+, or CD8+CD57+ T cells (not recorded which) from PBMCs. The source is a human donor with aplastic anemia. Each CDR3 is given with its conserved first and last residue. A D gene is named only where the DNA matches it firmly. Part of the rows lack a size; the others show once, few, many or a class for expanded clones.

D: NA; J: TRBJ1-6; size: many; V: TRBV20-1; CDR3: CSASSPGHPSPLHF; DNA: TGCAGTGCCAGCAGCCCGGGACACCCTTCACCCCTCCACTTT
D: TRBD2; J: TRBJ2-5; size: many; V: TRBV20-1; CDR3: CSAASGSSSGKTQYF; DNA: TGCAGTGCAGCTAGCGGGAGCTCATCGGGAAAGACCCAGTACTTC
D: NA; J: TRBJ2-5; size: NA; V: TRBV7-9; CDR3: CASSQDFRETQYF; DNA: TGTGCCAGCAGCCAGGATTTCCGTGAGACCCAGTACTTC
D: NA; J: TRBJ2-7; size: once; V: TRBV7-9; CDR3: CASSQDLQGRREQYF; DNA: TGTGCCAGCAGCCAAGATCTCCAGGGGAGGAGGGAGCAGTACTTC
D: NA; J: TRBJ2-3; size: NA; V: TRBV29-1; CDR3: CSVAGAGDTQYF; DNA: TGCAGCGTTGCGGGGGCTGGAGATACGCAGTATTTT
D: TRBD1; J: TRBJ2-6; size: few; V: TRBV24-1; CDR3: CAIGQDTYSGANVLTF; DNA: TGTGCCATCGGACAGGATACCTACTCTGGGGCCAACGTCCTGACTTTC
D: TRBD2; J: TRBJ2-1; size: NA; V: TRBV10-3; CDR3: CAAALAGGTYNEQFF; DNA: TGTGCCGCCGCCTTAGCGGGAGGGACCTACAATGAGCAGTTCTTC
D: NA; J: TRBJ2-1; size: few; V: TRBV18; CDR3: CASSPLSTGYGGNEQFF; DNA: TGTGCCAGCTCACCCCTTTCGACAGGCTACGGGGGCAATGAGCAGTTCTTC
D: NA; J: TRBJ1-2; size: NA; V: TRBV2; CDR3: CASSEDPWDGYTF; DNA: TGTGCCAGCAGTGAAGACCCCTGGGATGGCTACACCTTC
D: NA; J: TRBJ2-2; size: many; V: TRBV9; CDR3: CASSVGGGGTGELFF; DNA: TGTGCCAGCAGCGTAGGAGGTGGTGGCACCGGGGAGCTGTTTTTT
D: TRBD2; J: TRBJ2-7; size: few; V: TRBV7-2; CDR3: CASSLDVSGYEQYF; DNA: TGTGCCAGCAGCTTAGATGTTAGCGGGTACGAGCAGTACTTC
D: TRBD1; J: TRBJ1-1; size: NA; V: TRBV5-1; CDR3: CASSPTGRDTEAFF; DNA: TGCGCCAGCAGCCCGACAGGGAGGGACACTGAAGCTTTCTTT
D: NA; J: TRBJ2-1; size: NA; V: TRBV7-8; CDR3: CASSYEGTARNEQFF; DNA: TGTGCCAGCAGCTACGAAGGGACCGCCAGGAATGAGCAGTTCTTC
D: TRBD2; J: TRBJ2-3; size: few; V: TRBV7-3; CDR3: CASSPIPLTSGGNEQYF; DNA: TGTGCCAGCAGCCCCATCCCTCTTACTAGCGGGGGGAATGAGCAGTATTTT
D: NA; J: TRBJ2-1; size: NA; V: TRBV7-3; CDR3: CASSLAFRYNEQFF; DNA: TGTGCCAGCAGCTTAGCTTTTCGGTACAATGAGCAGTTCTTC